This T cell receptor (beta chain) was sequenced for a study of T cell responses to AZD1222 COVID-19 vaccine. Using immunoSEQ multiplex PCR, the repertoire was profiled, and TCRdb retains in-frame clones only, with some absent. This table has around 140,000 clones, around 89% appearing once. Study conclusions and caveats: Reportedly, nearly half of unique spike TCRs recognized epitopes outside B.1.351/B.1.1.7 mutations.

Per the germline V gene, CDR1 is SEHNR and CDR2 is FQNEAQ (reference sequence). The CDR3 consists of 15 residues. Trimming cost V 1 base and J 0 bases, with 9 bases left between them. This clone was seen only a few times. Its antigen is unknown. This TCR derives from an adult in good health. The chain combines TRBV7-9 with TRBJ1-2; D uncertain. The sample consisted of peripheral blood, taken on day 0 of AZD1222 vaccination. The CDR3 loop is CASSLGAAPNYGYTF. For the CDR3, the DNA is TGTGCCAGCAGCTTAGGGGCAGCCCCTAACTATGGCTACACCTTC.